A single T cell receptor beta chain is shown here with its context. Antigen specificity is unknown. This specimen comes from a study of T cells after yellow fever vaccination. Study-wide context: With SMART-Seq v4 Ultra Low Input, the fractions containing low cell numbers were prepared.

General study results and limits: Weaker, the secondary response had a peak occurring faster, on day 5 versus 15. Subsequent booster samples again held most clones from primary vaccination (more than 95% CD4, approximately 85% CD8).

The 5'RACE template-switching step produced TCR cDNA and added a universal primer site and UMIs. TCRdb itself ran the 5' RACE reads through MiXCR, one entry per CDR3 protein. This sample carries some 220,000 distinct CDR3 sequences, around 3.1% of them seen once, and the ten largest clones take approximately 3.5%. The CDR3 has 17 amino acids. V lost 5 bases, J lost 4 bases, and 18 bases stayed unmatched. The germline V gene has CDR1 DFQATT and CDR2 SNEGSKA (reference sequence). This clonotype originated in a man younger than 35 who received the YFV17D yellow fever vaccine. The chain carries TRBV20-1 and TRBJ2-3, with 7 bases aligning to TRBD2. The specimen comprised CD4+ T cells sorted from PBMCs, sampled 10 days after the yellow fever booster vaccination. Here the CDR3 reads CSAGLLDGRLLPDTQYF. In DNA form, the CDR3 reads TGCAGTGCTGGATTATTGGACGGGAGGTTACTTCCAGATACGCAGTATTTT.